The present T cell receptor (beta chain) was sequenced within a study of cytomegalovirus exposure and HLA in healthy donors. This CDR3 contains 12 residues. Between the trimmed V and J ends, which lost 6 bases and 4 bases, there was a span of 9 bases. Germline CDR1 SGHTA, CDR2 FQGNSA. The PCR was carried out with 60 Vbeta primers and 13 Jbeta primers. Measured with immunoSEQ multiplex PCR; TCRdb has only the in-frame clones, and not every one. This sample has approximately 88,000 clones, with 55% to 75% found just once. Donors counted as nominally healthy when sampled, yet unrecorded immune exposures were likely.

The TCR was taken from a man aged 55 to 69 in good health and CMV-seronegative. The V and J genes are TRBV7-2 and TRBJ2-5; D ambiguous. The specimen was PBMCs. This CDR3 is CASSRLGETQYF. CDR3 DNA sequence: TGTGCCAGCAGTCGACTTGGAGAGACCCAGTACTTC.